Included here is one T cell receptor (beta chain) sequence, with context. Its antigen remains unidentified. Per-nucleotide qualities are absent, and no much larger clonotype sits a single base away. The sample's time point label, in plain terms: more than three weeks on oral tofacitinib. Reading the label with the study, this specimen's treatment or condition is: oral pan-JAK inhibitor, 5-10 mg twice daily. Lesional scalp punch biopsies and peripheral blood were collected from alopecia areata patients. After PBMCs were isolated by density centrifugation and stained for CD3, CD4 and CD8, a FACSAria was used to sort CD4+ and CD8+ T cells. Library creation used the immunoSEQ multiplex PCR assay. RNA was extracted from all samples and reverse transcribed into cDNA, which served as template for TCR sequencing. First-strand cDNA was synthesized using SuperScript III with a 2:1 mix of oligo-dT and random hexamers. A synthetic immune receptor repertoire was used to assess amplification bias, and residual bias was removed computationally. From the authors' description of their analysis: Raw reads were preprocessed to remove errors, and CDR3 was defined by IMGT conventions from the conserved cysteine to phenylalanine. To get clonality, Shannon entropy was normalized by log2 of the number of productive unique TCRs and the result was subtracted from 1. Whether each scalp clone was CD4 or CD8 was inferred by checking scalp TCRbeta sequences against the CD4 and CD8 repertoires from sorted blood. TCRdb carries this immuneACCESS record with in-frame sequences only. Its versions omit some clonotypes, under half of them owing to an unresolved V gene in the studies checked, with the rest unexplained. The DNA gave D and trimming, while V, J and clone size come from that table. The table for this sample lists around 150,000 clones; roughly 80% of them were counted only once. The biggest ten clones account for 25% of the sample.

This record comes from a study of CD8+ T cells in alopecia areata listed by TCRdb under 2018. About the investigation overall: The treated patients, all with moderate-to-severe alopecia areata, were enrolled in an open-label pilot trial of oral tofacitinib given at 5 to 10 mg twice daily. TCRbeta CDR3 regions were amplified by immunoSEQ multiplex PCR using 35 Vbeta forward and 13 Jbeta reverse primers. Biopsies were taken from tofacitinib-treated patients at baseline and again at 4 and 24 weeks into treatment, and several of those patients also had a later scalp biopsy. Scalp tissue and sorted CD4+ and CD8+ peripheral blood T cells from patchy and totalis/universalis alopecia areata patients and from healthy controls were covered by human TCRbeta sequencing. RNA was extracted with the PAXgene miRNA kit for fixed scalp, the miRNeasy kit for PBMCs, and the RNeasy kit for mouse skin. Clonality in the scalp was compared among normal scalp (n=4), patchy alopecia areata scalp (n=8), and alopecia totalis/universalis scalp (n=8). The SALT score, which quantifies the percentage of affected scalp surface area, was used to measure disease severity in treated patients. Tofacitinib was given for 6 to 18 months, followed by 6 months of follow-up off drug to assess delayed response and recurrence. In both human patients and the C3H/HeJ mouse model, the study applied high-throughput TCRbeta sequencing to look at T cell clonal expansion in alopecia areata.

On the study overall, not on this receptor specifically: Resident alphabeta T cells in normal human skin are also sequenced, complicating scalp TCR repertoire analysis, unlike mouse skin dominated by gammadelta T cells. Because the treated cohort was small and had just a single nonresponder, larger studies are needed to establish links between baseline CD8+ expansion and response. TCR sequences shared between patients were less clear than in mice, possibly partly because of HLA diversity in the patient population. Tofacitinib significantly lowered scalp clonality and the number of expanded CD8+ clones among the top 100 scalp clones. Many expanded lesional clones persisted in scalp and blood during tofacitinib treatment, which may partly explain relapse after stopping treatment. Higher clonality and more expanded CD8+ clones were observed in lesional scalp than in normal scalp, particularly in alopecia totalis/universalis, a finding suggestive of antigenic drive.

This TCR was recovered from a human donor with alopecia areata. The source material was CD8+ T cells sorted from blood, sampled at week 4, from a patient treated with tofacitinib.

Here the CDR3 is given as CASRRTGKETQYF. In nucleotide form, the sequence is TGTGCCAGCAGGAGGACAGGAAAAGAGACCCAGTACTTC. Recombination connected TRBV27 to TRBJ2-5; 7 middle bases align to TRBD1. The germline V gene (reference sequence) provides CDR1 MNHEY and CDR2 SMNVEV. The CDR3, from cysteine to phenylalanine, totals 13 residues. Only the CDR3 DNA stays, 39 bases, in frame from base 1. V is trimmed back by 6 bases and J by 3 bases, and the junction contains 4 bases that no gene match accounts for.